This record looks at one TCR beta chain sequence and its context. Its antigen remains unidentified. The data were taken from a study of T cell responses to AZD1222 COVID-19 vaccine. Germline V gene sequence: CDR1 MGHRA, CDR2 YSYEKL. The CDR3 has 14 residues. Trimming took 4 bases from V and 2 from J, leaving 12 bases between them. Whole-study results and caveats: Donors were largely white British and mainly female; clonal diversity was possibly underestimated. The span of vaccine-associated CD4 TCRs extended across spike, with dominance at 160-218 and 743-854. Following two doses of AZD1222, Spike-specific TCR breadth and depth rose.

The table came from immunoSEQ multiplex PCR; TCRdb's copy has only in-frame clones and leaves some out. The table has 95,000 to 100,000 clones, about nine tenths seen once. This receptor was obtained from an adult in good health. The starting material was peripheral blood, obtained on day 0 of AZD1222 vaccination. The chain has TRBV4-1 and TRBJ2-7, with D hard to call. CDR3 protein: CASSRVPLTYEQYF. The DNA of the CDR3 is TGCGCCAGCAGCCGGGTCCCCCTAACCTACGAGCAGTACTTC.